These T cell receptor beta chains were read from a single sample in a study of PD-1 blockade in classical Hodgkin lymphoma. Some clones are missing from TCRdb's copy, which holds only in-frame ones; the method was immunoSEQ multiplex PCR. The sample records approximately 57,000 clones, approximately 90% being singletons. The source was peripheral blood mononuclear cells (PBMCs), collected before the second cycle of nivolumab. The receptor source for this set is a human donor with classical Hodgkin lymphoma. CDR3s include the opening cysteine and the closing phenylalanine or tryptophan. Each record gives: J gene, clone size, V gene, D gene, CDR3 length, CDR3 DNA, CDR3 protein. The D gene is left open where the match is weak. The listing skips clone size in some rows; elsewhere it reads once, few, many or a size class.

TRBJ1-2	.	TRBV5-6	.	15	TGTGCCAGCAGCTTGGTTGGGGTCGGCAATATTGGCTACACCTTC	CASSLVGVGNIGYTF
TRBJ1-1	few	TRBV11-2	.	13	TGTGCCAGCAGCTTAGGGCGGGACACTGAAGCTTTCTTT	CASSLGRDTEAFF
TRBJ1-5	.	TRBV27	.	13	TGTGCCAGCAGTTACGTAGGGGGTCAGCCCCAGCATTTT	CASSYVGGQPQHF
TRBJ2-4	.	TRBV27	TRBD2	18	TGTGCCAGCAGTTTAATAGGACTAGCGGGATCTGCTGGAAGCATTCAGTACTTC	CASSLIGLAGSAGSIQYF
TRBJ2-5	.	TRBV13	.	12	TGTGCCAGCAGCTTCACCCAAGAGACCCAGTACTTC	CASSFTQETQYF
TRBJ2-7	.	TRBV9	.	15	TGTGCCAGCAGCGTTGAGGCAGGAACTACCTACGAGCAGTACTTC	CASSVEAGTTYEQYF
TRBJ1-1	.	TRBV15	.	13	TGTGCCACCAAACATCACCCGGGCAGTGAAGCTTTCTTT	CATKHHPGSEAFF
TRBJ1-1	few	TRBV18	.	13	TGTGCCAGCTCACCCGACCGGCAGACTGAAGCTTTCTTT	CASSPDRQTEAFF
TRBJ1-1	.	TRBV5-1	TRBD1	15	TGCGCCAGCACCCTAGGACAGGGGGCGTGGGCTGAAGCTTTCTTT	CASTLGQGAWAEAFF
TRBJ2-1	.	TRBV27	.	16	TGTGCCAGCAGCACACCGGGACCGTACCTTCCGGGTGAGCAGTTCTTC	CASSTPGPYLPGEQFF
TRBJ2-5	.	TRBV11-2	TRBD2	15	TGTGCCAGCAGGAGGACTAGCGGGCTACAAGAGACCCAGTACTTC	CASRRTSGLQETQYF
TRBJ2-7	.	TRBV28	.	15	TGTGCCAGCAGTTCGGGGGTTGGGGGCCCCTACGAGCAGTACTTC	CASSSGVGGPYEQYF
TRBJ2-5	.	TRBV28	.	15	TGTGCCAGCAGTCGGGCTAGCCTATCCTCAGAGACCCAGTACTTC	CASSRASLSSETQYF
TRBJ1-1	.	TRBV7-8	.	15	TGTGCCAGCAGCTCATCCCCCGGACCTTACACTGAAGCCTTCTTT	CASSSSPGPYTEAFF
TRBJ2-7	once	TRBV14	.	12	TGTGCCAGCAGCCCGCAGGGGTACGAGCAGTACTTC	CASSPQGYEQYF
TRBJ2-1	.	TRBV13	TRBD2	18	TGTGCCAGCAGCTTAGGCCTTGGGAGCGGGGTAGGAAACAATGAGCAGTTCTTC	CASSLGLGSGVGNNEQFF
TRBJ2-2	.	TRBV7-9	.	13	TGTGCCCAATGGAACACCAACACCGGGGAGCTGTTTTTT	CAQWNTNTGELFF
TRBJ2-1	.	TRBV19	.	13	TGTGCCAGTAGCCCCCTTGGACACAATGAGCAGTTCTTC	CASSPLGHNEQFF
TRBJ2-2	.	TRBV30	.	14	TGTGCCTGGACCTATCTGTCGGCCACCGGGGAGCTGTTTTTT	CAWTYLSATGELFF
TRBJ1-2	.	TRBV19	TRBD1	16	TGTGCCAGTAGTATACGACGACAGGGTGGGCTAGATGGCTACACCTTC	CASSIRRQGGLDGYTF
TRBJ2-5	.	TRBV29-1	TRBD1	15	TGCAGCGTTGAACGGGGGACAGGGGGCGCTGAGACCCAGTACTTC	CSVERGTGGAETQYF
TRBJ2-7	.	TRBV27	.	16	TGTGCCAGCAGTTTTGGGGCCGGCTGGGGCCTGGGAGAGCAGTACTTC	CASSFGAGWGLGEQYF
TRBJ1-3	.	TRBV15	.	15	TGTGCCACCAGCAGAGATTGGGGGCCTGGAAACACCATATATTTT	CATSRDWGPGNTIYF
TRBJ1-1	.	TRBV28	.	12	TGTGCCAGCAGTTTAGAGTGGACTGAAGCTTTCTTT	CASSLEWTEAFF
TRBJ2-1	.	TRBV5-6	TRBD2	17	TGTGCCAGCAGCTTGGGAAGTAGCGGGACCTCCTACAATGAGCAGTTCTTC	CASSLGSSGTSYNEQFF
TRBJ1-5	.	TRBV5-4	.	14	TGTGCCAGCAGCCAAGATTTTGGCAATCAGCCCCAGCATTTT	CASSQDFGNQPQHF
TRBJ1-2	.	TRBV7-2	TRBD1	12	TGTGCCAGCAGCTTTAATCCCTGGGACAGACACTTC	CASSFNPWDRHF
TRBJ1-1	.	TRBV14	TRBD1	14	TGTGCCAGCAGCCAGGACAGGGGAGACACTGAAGCTTTCTTT	CASSQDRGDTEAFF
TRBJ1-1	.	TRBV7-3	.	13	TGTGCCAGCAGCTACTCGGTGAACACTGAAGCTTTCTTT	CASSYSVNTEAFF
TRBJ1-5	.	TRBV19	TRBD1	16	TGTGCCAGTAGGGACAGGACTTTGGATAGCAATCAGCCCCAGCATTTT	CASRDRTLDSNQPQHF
TRBJ1-2	.	TRBV6-1	.	13	TGTGCCAGCCGTGCCGGGACCCACTATGGCTACACCTTC	CASRAGTHYGYTF
TRBJ2-5	.	TRBV27	.	15	TGTGCCAGCAGTCACCCGGGACTCACGCAAGAGACCCAGTACTTC	CASSHPGLTQETQYF
TRBJ2-7	.	TRBV6-5	.	16	TGTGCCAGCAGTTACTCTTTTAGCGCTCTCCTCTACGAGCAGTACTTC	CASSYSFSALLYEQYF
TRBJ2-3	.	TRBV7-9	.	14	TGTGCCAGCACGGGCGACAGCCCCACAGATACGCAGTATTTT	CASTGDSPTDTQYF
TRBJ2-2	.	TRBV7-3	.	14	TGTGCCAGCAGCTTAGCGGATAACACCGGGGAGCTGTTTTTT	CASSLADNTGELFF
TRBJ2-7	.	TRBV30	.	10	TGTGCCGGGGGGAGGTACGAGCAGTACTTC	CAGGRYEQYF
TRBJ2-1	.	TRBV27	.	17	TGTGCCAGCAGTTTATACCCCCCAGATAGTATCTACAATGAGCAGTTCTTC	CASSLYPPDSIYNEQFF
TRBJ1-2	.	TRBV13	TRBD1	14	TGTGCCAGCAGCGAACAGGGGGCGCTTTGGAGCTACACCTTC	CASSEQGALWSYTF
TRBJ2-7	.	TRBV6-1	.	12	TGTGCCAGTACAGCGATCCCCTACGAGCAGTACTTC	CASTAIPYEQYF
TRBJ2-7	.	TRBV2	.	11	TGTGCCAGCAGTGACAGCTACGAGCAGTACTTC	CASSDSYEQYF
TRBJ2-5	.	TRBV29-1	TRBD2	15	TGCAGCAAGGGACTAATGGTCGGTTATCAAGAGACCCAGTACTTC	CSKGLMVGYQETQYF
TRBJ1-2	once	TRBV7-9	.	16	TGTGCCAGCAGCTACGATATGGATGATCCTACCTATGGCTACACCTTC	CASSYDMDDPTYGYTF
TRBJ2-5	few	TRBV11-3	TRBD2	17	TGTGCCAGCAGCCCAGGAGGCGGGAGCGGCTACCAAGAGACCCAGTACTTC	CASSPGGGSGYQETQYF
TRBJ1-3	.	TRBV28	TRBD1	16	TGTGCCAGCGGATCCGGGACAGGGTCTTCTGGAAACACCATATATTTT	CASGSGTGSSGNTIYF
TRBJ2-7	few	TRBV10-3	.	15	TGTGCCATCACGAAAGACCCCGGACTGTCGATCGCGCAGTACTTC	CAITKDPGLSIAQYF
TRBJ2-3	.	TRBV5-4	TRBD2	16	TGTGCCAGCAGCTCACCACTAGCGGGGGCCACAGATACGCAGTATTTT	CASSSPLAGATDTQYF
TRBJ1-3	.	TRBV29-1	.	14	TGCAGCGTTGTTCTTGTTAGCTCTGGAAACACCATATATTTT	CSVVLVSSGNTIYF
TRBJ1-3	.	TRBV6-5	TRBD1	13	TGTGCCAGCAATGACAGGGGTGGAAACACCATATATTTT	CASNDRGGNTIYF
TRBJ2-7	.	TRBV7-2	.	11	TGTGCCACGTCCGGGGCCTACGAGCAGTACTTC	CATSGAYEQYF
TRBJ1-5	.	TRBV6-1	.	12	TGTGCCAGCCGATGGGGCAATCAGCCCCAGCATTTT	CASRWGNQPQHF
TRBJ2-1	.	TRBV5-4	TRBD2	17	TGTGCCAGCAGCCCTGGTGCCCTGCCTAGCGGGACGAATGAGCAGTTCTTC	CASSPGALPSGTNEQFF
TRBJ1-5	.	TRBV6-6	.	13	TGTGCCAGCAGTTACCGAAGGGATCAGCCCCAGCATTTT	CASSYRRDQPQHF
TRBJ2-3	.	TRBV4-3	TRBD1	17	TGCGCCAGCAGCCAAGATAGGGGACAGGAGATTTTGGATACGCAGTATTTT	CASSQDRGQEILDTQYF
TRBJ1-2	.	TRBV2	.	15	TGTGCCAGCAGTGAAGCGGCCGGGACCTTCTATGGCTACACCTTC	CASSEAAGTFYGYTF
TRBJ2-7	.	TRBV11-3	.	14	TGTGCCAGCAGTAAGGGGCCAGGAGCCTACGAGCAGTACTTC	CASSKGPGAYEQYF
TRBJ2-5	.	TRBV5-6	.	13	TGTGCCAGCAGCTTGACAGGCCCTGAGACCCAGTACTTC	CASSLTGPETQYF
TRBJ2-7	.	TRBV25-1	TRBD1	14	TGTGCCAGCAGTCCCCTTAACAGGGACAGGGAGCAGTACTTC	CASSPLNRDREQYF
TRBJ1-1	.	TRBV6-5	.	13	TGTGCCAGCAGGCCAATAATGAACACTGAAGCTTTCTTT	CASRPIMNTEAFF
TRBJ1-3	once	TRBV5-1	.	15	TGCGCCAGCAGCTTGGATCCGCGAGCTGGAAACACCATATATTTT	CASSLDPRAGNTIYF